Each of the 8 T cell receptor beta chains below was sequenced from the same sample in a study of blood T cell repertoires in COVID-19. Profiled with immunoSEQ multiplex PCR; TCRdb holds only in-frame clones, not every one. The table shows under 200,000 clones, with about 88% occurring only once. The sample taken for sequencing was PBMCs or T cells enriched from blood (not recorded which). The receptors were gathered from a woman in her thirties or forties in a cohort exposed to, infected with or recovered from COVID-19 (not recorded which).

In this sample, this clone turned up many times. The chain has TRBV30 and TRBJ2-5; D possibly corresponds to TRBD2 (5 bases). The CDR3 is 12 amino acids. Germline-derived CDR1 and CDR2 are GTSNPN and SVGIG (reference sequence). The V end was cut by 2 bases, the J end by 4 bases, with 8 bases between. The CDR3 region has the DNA TGTGCCTGGAGTAAGGGAGTAGAGACCCAGTACTTC. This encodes CAWSKGVETQYF.

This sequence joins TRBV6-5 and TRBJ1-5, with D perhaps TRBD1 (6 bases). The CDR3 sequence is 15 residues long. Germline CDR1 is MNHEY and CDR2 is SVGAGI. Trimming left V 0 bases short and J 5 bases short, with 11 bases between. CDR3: CASSYSQGRDQPQHF. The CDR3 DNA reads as TGTGCCAGCAGTTACTCACAGGGCCGGGATCAGCCCCAGCATTTT.

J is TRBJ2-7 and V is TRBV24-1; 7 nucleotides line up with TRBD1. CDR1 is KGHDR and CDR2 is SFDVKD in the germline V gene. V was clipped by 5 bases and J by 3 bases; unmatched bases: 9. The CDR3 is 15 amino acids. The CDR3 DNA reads TGTGCCACCAGTGGCGCCGGGACAGAGCACTACGAGCAGTACTTC. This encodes CATSGAGTEHYEQYF.

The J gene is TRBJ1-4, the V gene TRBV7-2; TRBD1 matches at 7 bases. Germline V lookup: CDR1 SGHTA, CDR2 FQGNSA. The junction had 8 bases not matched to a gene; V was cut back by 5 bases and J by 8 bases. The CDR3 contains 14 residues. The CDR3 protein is CASSQQGMGEKLFF. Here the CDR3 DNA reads TGTGCCAGCAGCCAACAGGGGATGGGGGAAAAACTGTTTTTT.

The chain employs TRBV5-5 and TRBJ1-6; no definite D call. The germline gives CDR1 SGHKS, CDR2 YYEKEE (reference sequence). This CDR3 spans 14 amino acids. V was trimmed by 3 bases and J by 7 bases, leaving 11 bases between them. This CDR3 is CASSSVRKNSPLHF. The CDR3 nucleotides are TGTGCCAGCAGCTCCGTCAGGAAAAATTCACCCCTCCACTTT.

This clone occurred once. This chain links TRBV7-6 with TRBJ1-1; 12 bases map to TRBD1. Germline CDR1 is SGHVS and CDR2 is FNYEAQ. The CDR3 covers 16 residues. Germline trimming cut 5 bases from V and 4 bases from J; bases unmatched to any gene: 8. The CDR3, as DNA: TGTGCCAGCAGCCCGGGACAGGGGGCGCGGGGCACTGAAGCTTTCTTT. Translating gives CASSPGQGARGTEAFF.

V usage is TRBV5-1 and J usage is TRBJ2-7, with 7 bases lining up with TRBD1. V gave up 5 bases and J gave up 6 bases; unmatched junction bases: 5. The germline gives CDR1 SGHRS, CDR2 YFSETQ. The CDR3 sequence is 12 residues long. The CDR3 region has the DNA TGCGCCAGCAGGACGACAGGGTCCGAGCAGTACTTC. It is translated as CASRTTGSEQYF.

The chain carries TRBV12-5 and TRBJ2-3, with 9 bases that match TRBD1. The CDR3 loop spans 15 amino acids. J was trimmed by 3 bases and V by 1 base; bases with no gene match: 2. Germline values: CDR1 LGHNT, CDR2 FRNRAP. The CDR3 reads CASGLETGGTDTQYF. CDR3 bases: TGTGCTAGTGGTTTGGAGACAGGGGGGACAGATACGCAGTATTTT.